These T cell receptor beta chains were read from a single sample in a study of blood T cell repertoires in COVID-19. Clones were read by immunoSEQ multiplex PCR, and TCRdb kept only the in-frame ones, dropping some. The sample lists some 140,000 clones, about 80% occurring once. Sequences were obtained from peripheral blood. The receptors shown here come from a woman in her fifties or sixties with acute or convalescent COVID-19. CDR3s include the opening cysteine and the closing phenylalanine or tryptophan. A D gene is named only where the DNA matches it firmly. Clone size is given for some rows only: seen once, a few or many times, or a class if the clone is expanded.

length | J | size | V | D | CDR3 | DNA
18 | TRBJ1-3 | once | TRBV6-2/TRBV6-3 | NA | CASSYSGGQFYSGNTIYF | TGTGCCAGCAGTTACTCGGGTGGACAGTTTTACTCTGGAAACACCATATATTTT
13 | TRBJ1-2 | NA | TRBV3-1/TRBV3-2 | NA | CASSLRQTRGYTF | TGTGCCAGCAGTCTTAGACAGACTCGAGGCTACACCTTC
18 | TRBJ1-1 | NA | TRBV28 | TRBD1 | CASPPRQGEEKLGTEAFF | TGTGCCAGCCCACCTAGACAGGGGGAGGAGAAATTAGGCACTGAAGCTTTCTTT
14 | TRBJ2-3 | NA | TRBV10-1 | TRBD1 | CASSPGQGTDTQYF | TGCGCCAGCAGCCCGGGACAGGGTACAGATACGCAGTATTTT
16 | TRBJ1-6 | few | TRBV5-6 | NA | CASSLLTGSRNSPLHF | TGTGCCAGCAGCCTGCTTACCGGGAGTCGGAATTCACCCCTCCACTTT
14 | TRBJ2-5 | NA | TRBV5-1 | NA | CASSEPGSSETQYF | TGCGCCAGCAGCGAACCGGGTTCTTCCGAGACCCAGTACTTC
15 | TRBJ1-3 | NA | TRBV24-1 | NA | CATSDDRSSGNTIYF | TGTGCCACCAGTGACGACAGATCCTCTGGAAACACCATATATTTT
16 | TRBJ2-5 | once | TRBV6-6 | TRBD1 | CASSYAGTAGGETQYF | TGTGCCAGCAGTTACGCCGGGACAGCCGGCGGGGAGACCCAGTACTTC
15 | TRBJ1-2 | once | TRBV7-9 | NA | CASSLGTVANYGYTF | TGTGCCAGCAGCTTAGGAACAGTGGCTAACTATGGCTACACCTTC
18 | TRBJ2-6 | once | TRBV19 | TRBD1 | CASSPGQGDYSGANVLTF | TGTGCCAGTAGTCCGGGACAGGGAGATTACTCTGGGGCCAACGTCCTGACTTTC
14 | TRBJ1-1 | NA | TRBV7-6 | NA | CASSFGTLNTEAFF | TGTGCCAGCAGCTTTGGGACACTGAACACTGAAGCTTTCTTT
15 | TRBJ2-1 | NA | TRBV24-1 | NA | CATSDVGTNYNEQFF | TGTGCCACCAGTGATGTAGGGACAAATTACAATGAGCAGTTCTTC
15 | TRBJ1-5 | few | TRBV5-8 | NA | CASSLEQGSNQPQHF | TGTGCCAGCAGCTTGGAACAGGGCAGCAATCAGCCCCAGCATTTT
11 | TRBJ1-4 | NA | TRBV20-1 | NA | CSARDSHRLFF | TGCAGTGCTAGAGATAGCCATAGACTGTTTTTT
15 | TRBJ2-5 | NA | TRBV6-5 | NA | CASSYSITGGGPQYF | TGTGCCAGCAGTTACTCGATTACAGGGGGGGGGCCCCAGTACTTC
14 | TRBJ1-2 | NA | TRBV2 | NA | CASSGLTVGYGYTF | TGTGCCAGCAGTGGTCTTACAGTCGGTTATGGCTACACCTTC
15 | TRBJ1-1 | NA | TRBV7-3 | TRBD1 | CASSPHSRGPTQAFF | TGTGCCAGCAGCCCTCATTCCAGGGGGCCAACCCAAGCTTTCTTT
13 | TRBJ1-2 | NA | TRBV24-1 | NA | CATSDLTDYGYTF | TGTGCCACCAGTGATTTGACAGACTACGGCTACACCTTC
17 | TRBJ2-1 | NA | TRBV23-1 | TRBD1 | CASSQKGQGRPYNEQFF | TGCGCCAGCAGTCAAAAGGGACAGGGAAGACCCTACAATGAGCAGTTCTTC
14 | TRBJ1-2 | NA | TRBV2 | TRBD1 | CASSVRTGRIGYTF | TGTGCCAGCAGTGTCCGGACAGGGAGGATTGGCTACACCTTC
13 | TRBJ1-1 | NA | TRBV7-9 | NA | CASSLAGRATAFF | TGTGCCAGCAGCTTAGCGGGCAGGGCTACTGCTTTCTTT
12 | TRBJ1-1 | NA | TRBV5-1 | NA | CASSPETGEAFF | TGCGCCAGCAGCCCCGAGACAGGTGAAGCTTTCTTT
17 | TRBJ2-3 | NA | TRBV13 | TRBD2 | CASSRYPSGGARDTQYF | TGTGCCAGCAGCCGGTATCCTAGCGGGGGGGCCCGGGATACGCAGTATTTT
14 | TRBJ2-7 | NA | TRBV5-1 | NA | CASSLEDRSYEQYF | TGCGCCAGCAGCTTGGAAGACAGGTCCTACGAGCAGTACTTC
14 | TRBJ1-1 | NA | TRBV3-1/TRBV3-2 | NA | CASSHHQGNTEAFF | TGTGCCAGCAGCCACCACCAGGGGAACACTGAAGCTTTCTTT
14 | TRBJ1-2 | few | TRBV6-6 | NA | CASSLGQINYGYTF | TGTGCCAGCAGTCTTGGACAGATCAACTATGGCTACACCTTC
18 | TRBJ1-6 | NA | TRBV19 | TRBD1 | CASSILGLGQGGPRGLHF | TGTGCCAGTAGTATACTGGGTTTGGGGCAGGGGGGACCTCGAGGCCTCCACTTT
17 | TRBJ2-3 | NA | TRBV6-4 | NA | CASSETSTGPSTDTQYF | TGTGCCAGCAGTGAAACCAGTACAGGGCCATCCACAGATACGCAGTATTTT
16 | TRBJ1-2 | NA | TRBV19 | TRBD1 | CASTPPGRQGSYGYTF | TGTGCCAGTACCCCACCCGGAAGACAGGGATCCTATGGCTACACCTTC
15 | TRBJ2-3 | NA | TRBV18 | NA | CASSPRGRITDTQYF | TGTGCCAGCTCACCAAGAGGGAGAATCACAGATACGCAGTATTTT
19 | TRBJ1-1 | NA | TRBV19 | NA | CASSSTPGQNGGGPTEAFF | TGTGCCAGTAGTAGCACTCCGGGGCAGAACGGGGGGGGTCCCACTGAAGCTTTCTTT
13 | TRBJ1-4 | NA | TRBV30 | NA | CAWSSGVYEKLFF | TGTGCCTGGAGTTCGGGAGTGTATGAAAAACTGTTTTTT
14 | TRBJ1-5 | NA | TRBV20-1 | NA | CSASPGILNQPQHF | TGCAGTGCTAGTCCGGGAATCTTGAATCAGCCCCAGCATTTT
15 | TRBJ2-5 | NA | TRBV7-9 | TRBD1 | CASSSRQGARETQYF | TGTGCCAGCAGCTCCCGACAGGGGGCACGGGAGACCCAGTACTTC
12 | TRBJ1-4 | NA | TRBV5-4 | NA | CASSLHNEKLFF | TGTGCCAGCAGCTTGCATAATGAAAAACTGTTTTTT
11 | TRBJ2-7 | NA | TRBV6-6 | NA | CAFLEYYEQYF | TGTGCCTTTCTCGAGTACTACGAGCAGTACTTC
16 | TRBJ2-5 | NA | TRBV5-8 | TRBD1 | CASSSPGTGAQETQYF | TGTGCCAGCAGCTCCCCCGGGACAGGGGCCCAAGAGACCCAGTACTTC
13 | TRBJ1-1 | few | TRBV18 | NA | CASSPEGGGEAFF | TGTGCCAGCTCACCGGAGGGAGGCGGTGAAGCTTTCTTT
13 | TRBJ1-1 | NA | TRBV6-5 | NA | CASSYSRSTEAFF | TGTGCCAGCAGTTACTCGAGGTCCACTGAAGCTTTCTTT